A selection of T cell receptor beta chains follows, all from one sample in a study of blood T cell repertoires in COVID-19. TCRdb keeps only in-frame clones here, not all; method: immunoSEQ multiplex PCR. The sample has around 76,000 clones; around 80% are singletons. The sequencing input was peripheral blood. The receptor set was obtained from a man aged 50 or older with COVID-19, enrolled during active disease. CDR3s include the opening cysteine and the closing phenylalanine or tryptophan. A D gene is named only where the DNA matches it firmly. Some rows have no size entry. The others give once, few or many, or a class for an expanded clone.

D: NA; size: NA; J: TRBJ1-3; V: TRBV9; DNA: TGTGCCAGCAGCGTAGAGACAGGAGGAAACACCATATATTTT; CDR3: CASSVETGGNTIYF
D: NA; size: NA; J: TRBJ1-2; V: TRBV20-1; DNA: TGCAGTGGATACAGAGTCGATGGCTACACCTTC; CDR3: CSGYRVDGYTF
D: NA; size: few; J: TRBJ1-5; V: TRBV6-5; DNA: TGTGCCAGCAGTCGGGGGGCAGGAGACTATCAGCCCCAGCATTTT; CDR3: CASSRGAGDYQPQHF
D: TRBD1; size: once; J: TRBJ1-5; V: TRBV10-3; DNA: TGTGCCATCAGTTCGGACAGGGCTCAGCCCCAGCATTTT; CDR3: CAISSDRAQPQHF
D: NA; size: NA; J: TRBJ2-3; V: TRBV7-2; DNA: TGTGCCAGCAGCTCATCCACAGATACGCAGTATTTT; CDR3: CASSSSTDTQYF
D: NA; size: NA; J: TRBJ2-3; V: TRBV5-5; DNA: TGTGCCAGCAGTTGGGCAGGGCAGCCCACAGATACGCAGTATTTT; CDR3: CASSWAGQPTDTQYF
D: NA; size: NA; J: TRBJ1-2; V: TRBV28; DNA: TGTGCCAGCAGTTCCGGGACTGTTGTCTATGGCTACACCTTC; CDR3: CASSSGTVVYGYTF
D: NA; size: NA; J: TRBJ2-7; V: TRBV18; DNA: TGTGCCAGCTCACCAGAGCGGAACTCCTACGAGCAGTACTTC; CDR3: CASSPERNSYEQYF
D: NA; size: once; J: TRBJ2-7; V: TRBV10-3; DNA: TGTGCCATCAGTGAGTCCGGACAAGGAAGGTACGAGCAGTACTTC; CDR3: CAISESGQGRYEQYF
D: NA; size: NA; J: TRBJ2-7; V: TRBV5-1; DNA: TGCGCCAGCAGCTGGGGGGACAGCCCCTACGAGCAGTACTTC; CDR3: CASSWGDSPYEQYF
D: NA; size: NA; J: TRBJ1-5; V: TRBV30; DNA: TGTGCCTGGAGCCCGGGACTCCTCAATCAGCCCCAGCATTTT; CDR3: CAWSPGLLNQPQHF
D: TRBD1; size: NA; J: TRBJ2-3; V: TRBV7-2; DNA: TGTGCCAGCAGCTTAGTAGTGACAGGGGGCACAGATACGCAGTATTTT; CDR3: CASSLVVTGGTDTQYF
D: NA; size: NA; J: TRBJ1-5; V: TRBV28; DNA: TGTGCCAGCAGTCACACCCAGGGAAGGCATCAGCCCCAGCATTTT; CDR3: CASSHTQGRHQPQHF
D: TRBD1; size: once; J: TRBJ1-1; V: TRBV14; DNA: TGTGCCAGCAGCCAACGGACAGGTCGAAACACTGAAGCTTTCTTT; CDR3: CASSQRTGRNTEAFF
D: NA; size: NA; J: TRBJ2-5; V: TRBV7-2; DNA: TGTGCCAGCAGTTCAGTTGTACAAGAGACCCAGTACTTC; CDR3: CASSSVVQETQYF
D: NA; size: NA; J: TRBJ2-3; V: TRBV6-5; DNA: TGTGCCAGCAGAATAGAAATTCTCGCAGATACGCAGTATTTT; CDR3: CASRIEILADTQYF
D: TRBD1; size: NA; J: TRBJ2-7; V: TRBV19; DNA: TGTGCCAGTAGTTTCGGGACAGATTACGAGCAGTACTTC; CDR3: CASSFGTDYEQYF
D: NA; size: NA; J: TRBJ1-3; V: TRBV30; DNA: TGTGCCTGGAGGGAAGGGGCTGGAAACACCATATATTTT; CDR3: CAWREGAGNTIYF
D: TRBD2; size: NA; J: TRBJ2-7; V: TRBV10-3; DNA: TGTGCCATCAGCGGGACTAGCGGGAGCTACGAGCAGTACTTC; CDR3: CAISGTSGSYEQYF
D: NA; size: NA; J: TRBJ1-6; V: TRBV3-1/TRBV3-2; DNA: TGTGCCAGCAGCCAAGGTGTCAGGTCTACTCATTCACCCCTCCACTTT; CDR3: CASSQGVRSTHSPLHF
D: NA; size: NA; J: TRBJ1-2; V: TRBV4-3; DNA: TGCGCCAGCAGTACAGGGCCGGCTAACTATGGCTACACCTTC; CDR3: CASSTGPANYGYTF
D: TRBD1; size: NA; J: TRBJ1-3; V: TRBV7-6; DNA: TGTGCCAGCAGCCCCACGAATATCGGACAGGGAGGAAACACCATATATTTT; CDR3: CASSPTNIGQGGNTIYF
D: NA; size: NA; J: TRBJ2-1; V: TRBV29-1; DNA: TGCAGCGTCAGAACAGGGTGGAATGAGCAGTTCTTC; CDR3: CSVRTGWNEQFF
D: NA; size: NA; J: TRBJ2-5; V: TRBV5-1; DNA: TGCGCCAGCAGCTTAGACCCTAGGGGTACAAAGAGTACCCAGTACTTC; CDR3: CASSLDPRGTKSTQYF
D: NA; size: NA; J: TRBJ2-7; V: TRBV6-7; DNA: TGTGCCAGCAGCCCTCTCTACGAGCAGTACTTC; CDR3: CASSPLYEQYF
D: NA; size: NA; J: TRBJ1-1; V: TRBV5-1; DNA: TGCGCCAGCAGCTTGTCGACAGTGAACACTGAAGCTTTCTTT; CDR3: CASSLSTVNTEAFF
D: TRBD1; size: NA; J: TRBJ2-1; V: TRBV4-1; DNA: TGCGCCAGCAGCCAACCCTATGAGCGCAGGGGGCAACGAGAGCAGTTCTTC; CDR3: CASSQPYERRGQREQFF
D: NA; size: once; J: TRBJ2-1; V: TRBV7-2; DNA: TGTGCCAGCAGGTTAACGGGGGGCATATACAATGAGCAGTTCTTC; CDR3: CASRLTGGIYNEQFF
D: TRBD2; size: NA; J: TRBJ2-3; V: TRBV5-1; DNA: TGCGCCAGCAGCTTTGGACTAGCGGGAGGGCCCACAGATACGCAGTATTTT; CDR3: CASSFGLAGGPTDTQYF
D: NA; size: NA; J: TRBJ2-2; V: TRBV5-1; DNA: TGCGCCAGCAGCTTGCAGAACACCGGGGAGCTGTTTTTT; CDR3: CASSLQNTGELFF